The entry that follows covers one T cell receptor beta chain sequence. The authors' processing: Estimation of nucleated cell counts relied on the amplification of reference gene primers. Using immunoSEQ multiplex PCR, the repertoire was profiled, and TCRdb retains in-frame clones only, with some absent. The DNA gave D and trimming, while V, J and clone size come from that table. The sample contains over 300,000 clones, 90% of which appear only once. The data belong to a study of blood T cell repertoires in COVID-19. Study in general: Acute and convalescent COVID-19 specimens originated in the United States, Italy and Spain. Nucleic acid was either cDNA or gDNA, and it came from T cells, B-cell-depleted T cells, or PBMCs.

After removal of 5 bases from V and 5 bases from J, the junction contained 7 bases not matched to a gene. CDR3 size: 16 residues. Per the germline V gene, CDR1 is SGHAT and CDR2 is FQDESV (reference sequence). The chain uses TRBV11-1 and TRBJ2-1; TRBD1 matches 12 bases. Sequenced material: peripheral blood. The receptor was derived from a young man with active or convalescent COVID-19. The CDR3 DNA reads TGTGCCAGCAGCGTTTACGGGACAGGGGGCCACAATGAGCAGTTCTTC. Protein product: CASSVYGTGGHNEQFF. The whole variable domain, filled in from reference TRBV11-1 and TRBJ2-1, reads EAEVAQSPRYKITEKSQAVAFWCDPISGHATLYWYRQILGQGPELLVQFQDESVVDDSQLPKDRFSAERLKGVDSTLKIQPAELGDSAMYLCASSVYGTGGHNEQFFGPGTRLTVL.